This T cell receptor beta chain was profiled in a study of OX40 agonist ivuxolimab in advanced cancers. Broadly, across the study: Ivuxolimab was an agonistic, fully human IgG2 monoclonal antibody directed against OX40 (CD134), a costimulatory receptor. Of the 52 patients in dose escalation, 19 had hepatocellular carcinoma, approximately 15 had melanoma, 9 had renal cell carcinoma and 9 had head and neck cancer. Patients were allowed to have had prior anti-PD-1, anti-PD-L1 or anti-CTLA-4 therapy, and 40% of the dose-escalation patients had previously received checkpoint inhibitors. The dose-escalation cohort was almost 85% male with a mean age of roughly 60 years, ranging from roughly 20 to 85. Partial responses were achieved by three dose-escalation patients, of whom one had hepatocellular carcinoma and two had cutaneous melanoma. Peripheral TCRbeta sequencing aimed to test whether ivuxolimab altered TCR sequence diversity and caused clonal T-cell expansion. The paper describes the monotherapy dose-escalation part (N of about 52 patients) of the phase I trial of ivuxolimab. Intravenous ivuxolimab was administered to patients every 2 weeks at six dose levels: 0.01, 0.1, 0.3, 1.5, 3 and 10 mg/kg. Broader findings and caveats from the paper: At doses of 0.1 to 3.0 mg/kg, clonal expansion of both CD4+ and CD8+ blood T cells was observed from baseline to week 6. The antigen specificity of the peripheral T cells that underwent clonal expansion was not determined. Low levels of normalized T-cell clonal expansion were also seen in some nonresponding patients. Partial responders in the 0.1-3.0 mg/kg groups had among the lowest normalized peripheral clonal expansion, especially among CD8+ T cells. After ivuxolimab, more expanded clones were found on average in CD8+ T cells than in CD4+ T cells.

The count of this clone is one. Its antigen remains undetermined. Within one base of it there is no much larger clone, and no base qualities were kept. Genomic DNA was isolated from the sorted cells so that the TCRbeta CDR3 region could be sequenced. TCRbeta CDR3 regions were sequenced using the immunoSEQ Assay. TCRdb retrieved this table from immuneACCESS and kept in-frame rearrangements only. Not all clones are present; in checked studies, unresolved V genes account for under half, and no reason is known for the remainder. The sample includes tens of thousands of clones, with 75% to 80% observed a single time. Of the sample, over 2% falls within the top ten clones. According to the germline V gene, CDR1 reads SQVTM and CDR2 reads ANQGSEA. Germline trimming amounts to 3 bases on V and 1 base on J, with 2 as the count of junction bases outside the gene matches. Reading from cysteine to phenylalanine, the CDR3 counts 13 amino acids. The entry retains the CDR3 DNA only, 39 bases that are in frame from base 1.

The trial excluded patients who had a history of autoimmune disease or were on systemic immunosuppression. Peripheral blood for TCR sequencing was collected from all dose cohorts at baseline, on cycle 4 day 1, and on cycle 7 day 1. Samples came from an open-label, multicenter, first-in-human phase I dose-escalation trial of ivuxolimab. The trial enrolled adults with locally advanced or metastatic head and neck squamous cell, hepatocellular, melanoma or renal cell carcinoma. Before TCR sequencing, CD4+ T cells and CD8+ T cells from peripheral blood were sorted into separate populations. This specimen was CD4+ or CD8+ T cells sorted from blood, taken in a trial of the OX40 agonist ivuxolimab. The receptor was isolated from an adult with an advanced solid tumor such as melanoma, head and neck, liver or kidney cancer. The chain joins TRBV29-1 to TRBJ1-1; 7 nucleotides in the junction match TRBD1. CDR3 region: CSVEEGANTEAFF. In nucleotides, the sequence is TGCAGCGTTGAGGAGGGGGCGAACACTGAAGCTTTCTTT.